This T cell receptor (beta chain) was captured by sequencing in a study of T cell changes during pregnancy in multiple sclerosis. Sequencing used immunoSEQ multiplex PCR; TCRdb keeps in-frame clones, though not all of them. The repertoire holds tens of thousands of clones, with around nine tenths as singletons. This CDR3 comprises 12 residues. V was cut by 6 bases and J by 9 bases, with 14 bases left in between. Germline V gives CDR1 MNHEY, CDR2 SMNVEV (reference sequence). The chain is built from TRBV27 and TRBJ1-1; D gene unclear. The sequences come from CD8+ T cells from peripheral blood mononuclear cells, collected in the first trimester of pregnancy. This sequence originates from a female donor in good health, enrolled as a control in a pregnancy study. CDR3 DNA: TGTGCCAGCAGGTCGGGTGGGAGACAAGCTTTCTTT. This gives the protein CASRSGGRQAFF.